Shown below are 16 T cell receptor beta chains from a single sample sequenced in a study of T cell repertoires in cytomegalovirus infection. These receptors' antigens are unknown. TCRdb re-called the reads through MiXCR, storing one row per CDR3 protein. The sample holds some 590,000 distinct CDR3 sequences, around 40% seen once. The starting material was cultured PBMCs, obtained from culture after CMV antigen stimulation. These receptor sequences come from a human donor in good health (CMV status not recorded). Some clones in this sample may be carry-over from other donors' samples.

The J gene is TRBJ1-2, the V gene TRBV6-5, with D perhaps matching TRBD1 (5 bases). The CDR3 loop spans 14 amino acids. Germline-derived CDR1 and CDR2 are MNHEY and SVGAGI. The V end was cut by 0 bases, the J end by 5 bases, with 10 bases between. The CDR3 region has the DNA TGTGCCAGCAGTTACTCGGGGGGTCGGTATGGCTACACCTTC. It translates to CASSYSGGRYGYTF.

The V call is TRBV4-1, the J call TRBJ2-1, with 12 bases that match TRBD2. The CDR3 has 16 residues. The V and J ends lost 4 bases and 7 bases, in that order; junction bases with no gene match: 8. The germline V gene has CDR1 MGHRA and CDR2 YSYEKL. CDR3 nucleotide sequence: TGCGCCAGCAGCCCTCCCGGCACTAGCGGGGGGAATGAGCAGTTCTTC. It codes for CASSPPGTSGGNEQFF.

This clonotype was recorded a few times. The rearrangement links TRBV6-1 to TRBJ2-7, with D possibly matching TRBD1 (6 bases). V lost 0 bases to trimming and J lost 3 bases, with 15 bases between them. Germline assignment: CDR1 MNHNS and CDR2 SASEGT. The CDR3 sequence is 16 residues long. The CDR3 loop is CASSEASGASDYEQYF. The CDR3 DNA reads as TGTGCCAGCAGTGAAGCGTCAGGGGCCTCCGACTACGAGCAGTACTTC.

For this clonotype: An end of the junction does not agree with germline; a read error may underlie this. The chain is built from TRBV28 and TRBJ1-3; D call uncertain. Germline lookup yields CDR1 MDHEN and CDR2 SYDVKM. This CDR3 is 12 amino acids long. The CDR3 protein is CASSPSYEGKDF. DNA for the CDR3: TGTGCCAGCAGTCCCTCGTACGAGGGCAAGGATTTT.

V is TRBV19 and J is TRBJ1-5; D remains unclear. Trimming removed 2 bases at V and 3 bases at J, with 8 bases between. Germline CDR1 and CDR2: LNHDA and SQIVND (reference sequence). This CDR3 is built from 14 residues. CDR3: CASSISSYNQPQHF. The CDR3 bases are TGTGCCAGTAGTATAAGTAGCTACAATCAGCCCCAGCATTTT.

V and J are TRBV6-2 or TRBV6-3 and TRBJ2-6; possibly TRBD1 or TRBD2 for D (5 bases each). The CDR3 totals 19 residues. Germline CDR1 MNHEY, CDR2 SVGEGT. Trimming took off 5 bases at V and 0 bases at J, with 20 bases between the two ends. CDR3 protein: CASSRGGSGSLSGANVLTF. CDR3 DNA sequence: TGTGCCAGCAGTCGGGGCGGTTCAGGGAGTCTCTCTGGGGCCAACGTCCTGACTTTC.

This clonotype was seen only a few times. The V and J genes are TRBV6-1 and TRBJ1-1; D is undetermined. The V gene's germline CDR1 is MNHNS and CDR2 SASEGT. Trimming shortened V by 5 bases and J by 4 bases, and 11 bases separated the two germline ends. The CDR3 extends over 13 amino acids. The CDR3 region has the DNA TGTGCCAGCAGTCAGGCATTGGGCACTGAAGCTTTCTTT. Amino acids: CASSQALGTEAFF.

The gene calls are TRBV7-9 and TRBJ1-6; no reliable D call. Germline CDR1 SEHNR, CDR2 FQNEAQ (reference sequence). The CDR3 runs 14 residues. V lost 1 base to trimming and J lost 9 bases, with 10 bases between them. The CDR3 spells CASSLVPRRSPLHF. The CDR3 region has the DNA TGTGCCAGCAGCTTAGTTCCAAGGCGTTCACCCCTCCACTTT. Combining the CDR3 with reference TRBV7-9 and TRBJ1-6 gives the whole variable domain DTGVSQNPRHKITKRGQNVTFRCDPISEHNRLYWYRQTLGQGPEFLTYFQNEAQLEKSRLLSDRFSAERPKGSFSTLEIQRTEQGDSAMYLCASSLVPRRSPLHFGNGTRLTVT.

The chain links TRBV7-9 to TRBJ2-2; 7 bases are shared with TRBD1. Germline lookup yields CDR1 SEHNR and CDR2 FQNEAQ (reference sequence). This CDR3 is 16 amino acids long. V lost 5 bases to trimming and J lost 0 bases; unmatched junction nucleotides: 6. The DNA of the CDR3 is TGTGCCAGCAGCGCGGACAGGAACGCGAACACCGGGGAGCTGTTTTTT. The encoded protein is CASSADRNANTGELFF.

V usage is TRBV6-2 or TRBV6-3 and J usage is TRBJ2-7, with 14 bases that match TRBD2. The CDR3 is made up of 13 amino acids. Germline lookup yields CDR1 MNHEY and CDR2 SVGEGT. J gave up 5 bases and V 10 bases, and 4 bases lay outside the gene matches. CDR3 region: CATGLAGGNEQYF. The DNA for the CDR3 is TGTGCCACAGGACTAGCGGGAGGAAACGAGCAGTACTTC.

This clonotype was recorded a few times. The chain has TRBV4-2 and TRBJ2-7; D gene unclear. The CDR3 totals 15 residues. The V gene lost 0 bases and the J gene lost 6 bases, with 15 bases spanning the gap. Germline V CDR1 and CDR2: LGHNA, YNFKEQ. The CDR3 bases are TGTGCCAGCAGCCAAGAGGGTACCGACCCACCCGAGCAGTACTTC. Protein sequence: CASSQEGTDPPEQYF.

The rearrangement links TRBV7-9 to TRBJ2-7, with 11 bases identical to TRBD2. Per the germline V gene, CDR1 is SEHNR and CDR2 is FQNEAQ (reference sequence). After removal of 4 bases from V and 2 bases from J, the junction contained 4 bases not matched to a gene. The CDR3 extends over 15 amino acids. This CDR3 is CASSSTSGTTYEQYF. For the CDR3, the DNA is TGTGCCAGCAGCTCGACTAGCGGGACAACCTACGAGCAGTACTTC.

In nucleotides, the CDR3 is TGCAGCGCCGGGGGGGACACTGAAGCTTTCTTT. As protein: CSAGGDTEAFF. The chain joins TRBV29-1 to TRBJ1-1; a weak D match, TRBD1 (5 bases). Germline V gene sequence: CDR1 SQVTM, CDR2 ANQGSEA. The CDR3 runs to 11 residues. V was pared by 7 bases and J by 3 bases, with 9 bases between.

As concerns this clonotype: A much larger clone lies one base from this, so it may be a read error. The V call is TRBV2, the J call TRBJ2-1; D unclear. The ends were cut back, 7 bases at V and 2 bases at J, with 0 bases in the middle. This CDR3 has 10 amino acids. Germline loops: CDR1 SNHLY, CDR2 FYNNEI. The CDR3 DNA is TGTGCCAGCACCTACAATGAGCAGTTCTTC. This translates into CASTYNEQFF.

This clonotype came up a few times. This sequence joins TRBV7-9 and TRBJ2-7, with D perhaps assigned TRBD1 or TRBD2 (5 bases each). The CDR3 consists of 15 residues. Germline lookup yields CDR1 SEHNR and CDR2 FQNEAQ (reference sequence). V was trimmed by 4 bases and J by 3 bases, leaving 16 bases between them. The CDR3 region has the DNA TGTGCCAGCAGCTCCCCCGGGACGGATCACTACGAGCAGTACTTC. It codes for CASSSPGTDHYEQYF.

This clonotype was counted many times. This chain uses TRBV7-2 with TRBJ2-2, with D unclear. Germline values: CDR1 SGHTA, CDR2 FQGNSA. The CDR3 has 13 residues. V was pared by 2 bases and J by 2 bases, with 3 bases between. CDR3 bases: TGTGCCAGCAGCTTAACCAACACCGGGGAGCTGTTTTTT. Translation gives CASSLTNTGELFF.